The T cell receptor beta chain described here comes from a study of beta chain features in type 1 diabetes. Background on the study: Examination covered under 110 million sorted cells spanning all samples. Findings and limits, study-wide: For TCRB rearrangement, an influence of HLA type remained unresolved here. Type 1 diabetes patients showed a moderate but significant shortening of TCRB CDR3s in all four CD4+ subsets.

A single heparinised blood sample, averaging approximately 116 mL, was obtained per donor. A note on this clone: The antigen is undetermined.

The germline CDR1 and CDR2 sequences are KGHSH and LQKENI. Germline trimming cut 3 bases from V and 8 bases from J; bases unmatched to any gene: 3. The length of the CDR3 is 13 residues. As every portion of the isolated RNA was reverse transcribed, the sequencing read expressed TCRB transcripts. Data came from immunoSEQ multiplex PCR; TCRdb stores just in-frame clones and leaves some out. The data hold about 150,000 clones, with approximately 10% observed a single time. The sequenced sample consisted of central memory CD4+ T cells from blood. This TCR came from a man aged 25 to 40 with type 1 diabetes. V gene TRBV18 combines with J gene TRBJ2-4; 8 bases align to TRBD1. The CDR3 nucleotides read TGTGCCAGCTCACCGGACAGGGAAGACATTCAGTACTTC. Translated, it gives CASSPDREDIQYF.